The 5 T cell receptor beta chains listed next were all sequenced from one sample in a study of CD8 T cells in Susac syndrome. RNA totalling about 0.45 to 1 ug underwent reverse transcription with random hexamers. Each CDR3 protein is one row after TCRdb ran MiXCR on the immunoSEQ multiplex PCR reads. The sample yields around 190,000 distinct CDR3 sequences, 85% to 95% seen once. Sequences were obtained from CD4+ T cells from PBMCs. These receptors came from a human donor in good health.

V and J are TRBV2 and TRBJ2-1; D unclear. Trimming took 6 bases from V and 8 from J, leaving 11 bases between them. Germline loops: CDR1 SNHLY, CDR2 FYNNEI. This CDR3 region has 12 residues. This CDR3 is CASRGGAYEQFF. For the CDR3, the DNA is TGTGCCAGCAGGGGTGGCGCGTATGAGCAGTTCTTC.

The chain combines TRBV20-1 with TRBJ2-1; TRBD2 matches at 7 bases. Germline CDR1 DFQATT, CDR2 SNEGSKA (reference sequence). J was trimmed by 14 bases and V by 0 bases; bases with no gene match: 7. The CDR3 extends over 12 amino acids. The CDR3 region has the DNA TGCAGTGCTAGAGAGGGAGCGGGGAAGGAGTTCTTC. Translation gives CSAREGAGKEFF.

The rearrangement links TRBV7-9 to TRBJ1-5; no firm D call. V was clipped by 3 bases and J by 0 bases, with 6 bases between them. This CDR3 comprises 14 residues. Germline loops: CDR1 SEHNR, CDR2 FQNEAQ (reference sequence). CDR3 coding DNA: TGTGCCAGCAGCTTCACAGATAGCAATCAGCCCCAGCATTTT. Translation gives CASSFTDSNQPQHF.

This chain joins TRBV30 and TRBJ2-5; D tentatively reads TRBD1 or TRBD2 (5 bases each). The germline V gene has CDR1 GTSNPN and CDR2 SVGIG (reference sequence). V shed 3 bases and J shed 3 bases, with 11 bases lying between them. The CDR3 runs to 13 residues. The CDR3 DNA reads TGTGCCTGGAGGGGGACGGGAAAAGAGACCCAGTACTTC. Amino acids: CAWRGTGKETQYF.

V is TRBV5-1 and J is TRBJ2-1, with no clear D. This CDR3 is built from 12 residues. Germline CDR1 and CDR2: SGHRS and YFSETQ. The V gene lost 5 bases and the J gene lost 4 bases, with 7 bases spanning the gap. CDR3 in amino acids: CASRVNYNEQFF. The CDR3 DNA sequence: TGCGCCAGCAGGGTAAATTACAATGAGCAGTTCTTC.